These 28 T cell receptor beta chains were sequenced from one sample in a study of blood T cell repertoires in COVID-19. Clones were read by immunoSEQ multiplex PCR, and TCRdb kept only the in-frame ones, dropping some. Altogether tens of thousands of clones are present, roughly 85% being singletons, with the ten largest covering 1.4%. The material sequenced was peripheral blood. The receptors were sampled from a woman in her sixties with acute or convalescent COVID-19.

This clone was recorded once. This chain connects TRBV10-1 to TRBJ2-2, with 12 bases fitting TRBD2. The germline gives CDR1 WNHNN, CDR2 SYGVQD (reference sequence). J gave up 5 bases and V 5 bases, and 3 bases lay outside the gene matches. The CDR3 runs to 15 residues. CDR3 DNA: TGCGCCAGCAGTACCGGGACTAGCGGGACCGGGGAGCTGTTTTTT. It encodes CASSTGTSGTGELFF.

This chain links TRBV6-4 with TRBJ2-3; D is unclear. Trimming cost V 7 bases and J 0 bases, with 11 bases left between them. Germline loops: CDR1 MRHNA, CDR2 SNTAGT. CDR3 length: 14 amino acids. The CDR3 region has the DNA TGTGCCAGCAAGGAGAGCCTTAGCACAGATACGCAGTATTTT. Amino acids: CASKESLSTDTQYF.

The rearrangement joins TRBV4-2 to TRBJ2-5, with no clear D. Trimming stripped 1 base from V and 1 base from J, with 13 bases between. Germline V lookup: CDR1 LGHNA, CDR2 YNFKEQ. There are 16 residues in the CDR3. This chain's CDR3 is CASSQGVRSTQETQYF. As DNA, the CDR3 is TGTGCCAGCAGCCAAGGGGTCCGGAGCACCCAAGAGACCCAGTACTTC.

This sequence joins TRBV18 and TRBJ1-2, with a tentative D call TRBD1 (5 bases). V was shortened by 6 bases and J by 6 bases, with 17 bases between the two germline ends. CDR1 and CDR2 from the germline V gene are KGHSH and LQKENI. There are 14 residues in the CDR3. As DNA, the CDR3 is TGTGCCAGCTCCCCCAGTGGGGGGACCCATGGCTACACCTTC. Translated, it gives CASSPSGGTHGYTF.

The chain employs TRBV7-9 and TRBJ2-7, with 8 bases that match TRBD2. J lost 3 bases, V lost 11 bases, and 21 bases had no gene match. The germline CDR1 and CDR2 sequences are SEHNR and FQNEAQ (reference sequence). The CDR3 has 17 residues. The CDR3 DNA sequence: TGTGCCCCTACACTGACCCCGGGGGGGGGCTCGTGCTACGAGCAGTACTTC. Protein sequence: CAPTLTPGGGSCYEQYF. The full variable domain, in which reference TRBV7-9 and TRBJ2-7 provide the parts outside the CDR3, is DTGVSQNPRHKITKRGQNVTFRCDPISEHNRLYWYRQTLGQGPEFLTYFQNEAQLEKSRLLSDRFSAERPKGSFSTLEIQRTEQGDSAMYLCAPTLTPGGGSCYEQYFGPGTRLTVT.

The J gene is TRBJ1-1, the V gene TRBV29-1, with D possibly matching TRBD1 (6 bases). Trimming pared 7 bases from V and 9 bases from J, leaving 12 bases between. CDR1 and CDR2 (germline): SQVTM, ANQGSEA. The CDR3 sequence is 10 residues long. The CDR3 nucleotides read TGCAGCGATGCACAGGGAAAAGCTTTCTTT. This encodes CSDAQGKAFF.

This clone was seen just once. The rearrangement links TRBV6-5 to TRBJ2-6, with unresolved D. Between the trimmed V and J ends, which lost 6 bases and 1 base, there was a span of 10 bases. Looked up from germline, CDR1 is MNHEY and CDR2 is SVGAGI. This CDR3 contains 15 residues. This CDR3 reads CASSLTGSGANVLTF. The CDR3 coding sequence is TGTGCCAGCAGCTTGACTGGGTCTGGGGCCAACGTCCTGACTTTC.

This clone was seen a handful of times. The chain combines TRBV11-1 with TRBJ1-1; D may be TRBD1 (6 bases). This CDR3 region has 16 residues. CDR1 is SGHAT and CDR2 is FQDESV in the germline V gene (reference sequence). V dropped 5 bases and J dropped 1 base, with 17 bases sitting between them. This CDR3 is CASSLGHREENTEAFF. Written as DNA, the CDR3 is TGTGCCAGCAGCCTCGGGCACAGGGAAGAGAACACTGAAGCTTTCTTT. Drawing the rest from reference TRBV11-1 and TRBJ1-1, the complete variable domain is EAEVAQSPRYKITEKSQAVAFWCDPISGHATLYWYRQILGQGPELLVQFQDESVVDDSQLPKDRFSAERLKGVDSTLKIQPAELGDSAMYLCASSLGHREENTEAFFGQGTRLTVV.

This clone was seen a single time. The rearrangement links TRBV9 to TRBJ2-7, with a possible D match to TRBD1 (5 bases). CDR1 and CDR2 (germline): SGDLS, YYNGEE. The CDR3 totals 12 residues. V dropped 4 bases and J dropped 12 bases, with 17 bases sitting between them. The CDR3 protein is CASSPVGRASYF. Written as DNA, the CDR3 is TGTGCCAGCAGCCCCGTGGGCAGGGCGTCGTACTTC.

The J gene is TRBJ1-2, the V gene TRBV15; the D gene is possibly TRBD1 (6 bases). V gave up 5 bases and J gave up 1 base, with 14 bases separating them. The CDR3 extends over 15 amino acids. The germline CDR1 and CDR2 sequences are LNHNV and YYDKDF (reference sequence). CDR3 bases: TGTGCCACCAGCCGTCAAACAGGGATTAACTATGGCTACACCTTC. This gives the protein CATSRQTGINYGYTF.

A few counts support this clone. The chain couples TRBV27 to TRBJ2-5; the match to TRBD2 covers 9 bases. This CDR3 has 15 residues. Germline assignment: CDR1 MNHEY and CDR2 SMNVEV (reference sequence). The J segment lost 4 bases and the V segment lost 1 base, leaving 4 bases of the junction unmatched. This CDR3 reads CASSLLTSGLETQYF. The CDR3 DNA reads TGTGCCAGCAGTTTATTAACTAGCGGGTTAGAGACCCAGTACTTC.

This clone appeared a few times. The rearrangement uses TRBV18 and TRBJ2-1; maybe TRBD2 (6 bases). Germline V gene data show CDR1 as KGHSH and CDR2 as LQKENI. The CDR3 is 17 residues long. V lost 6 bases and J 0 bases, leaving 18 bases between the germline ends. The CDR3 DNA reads TGTGCCAGCTCCTCTTTAGCGGCGCCAAGCTCCTACAATGAGCAGTTCTTC. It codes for CASSSLAAPSSYNEQFF.

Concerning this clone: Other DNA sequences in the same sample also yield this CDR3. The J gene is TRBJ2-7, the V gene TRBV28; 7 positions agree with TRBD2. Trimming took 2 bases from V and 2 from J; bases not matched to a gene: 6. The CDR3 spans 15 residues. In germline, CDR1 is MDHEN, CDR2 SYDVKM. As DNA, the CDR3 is TGTGCCAGCAGTTTAAGTGGGGGGGGAACCTACGAGCAGTACTTC. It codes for CASSLSGGGTYEQYF.

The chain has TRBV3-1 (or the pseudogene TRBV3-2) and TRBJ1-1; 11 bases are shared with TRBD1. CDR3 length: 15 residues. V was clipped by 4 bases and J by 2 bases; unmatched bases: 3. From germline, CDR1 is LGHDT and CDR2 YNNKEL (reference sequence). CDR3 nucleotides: TGTGCCAGCAGCCCCAGGACAGGGGGCAACACTGAAGCTTTCTTT. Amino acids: CASSPRTGGNTEAFF.

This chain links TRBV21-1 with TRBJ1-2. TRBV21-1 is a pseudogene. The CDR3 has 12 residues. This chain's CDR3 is CASSKGRTGYTF. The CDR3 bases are TGTGCCAGCAGCAAAGGGAGGACTGGCTACACCTTC.

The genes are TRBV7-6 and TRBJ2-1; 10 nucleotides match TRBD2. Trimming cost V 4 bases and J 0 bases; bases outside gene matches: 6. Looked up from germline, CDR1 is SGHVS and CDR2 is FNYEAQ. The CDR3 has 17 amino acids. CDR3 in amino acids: CASSSRTSGYSYNEQFF. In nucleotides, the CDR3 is TGTGCCAGCAGCTCCAGGACTAGCGGATACTCCTACAATGAGCAGTTCTTC.

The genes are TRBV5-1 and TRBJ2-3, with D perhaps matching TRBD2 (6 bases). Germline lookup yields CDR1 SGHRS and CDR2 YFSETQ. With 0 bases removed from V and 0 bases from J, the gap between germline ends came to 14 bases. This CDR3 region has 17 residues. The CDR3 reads CASSLGISGPSTDTQYF. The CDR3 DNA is TGCGCCAGCAGCTTGGGGATTAGCGGACCTAGCACAGATACGCAGTATTTT.

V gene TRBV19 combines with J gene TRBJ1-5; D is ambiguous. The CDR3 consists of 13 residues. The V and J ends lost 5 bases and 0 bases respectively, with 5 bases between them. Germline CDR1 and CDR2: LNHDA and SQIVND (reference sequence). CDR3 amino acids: CASSLVSNQPQHF. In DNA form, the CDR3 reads TGTGCCAGTAGTCTTGTTAGCAATCAGCCCCAGCATTTT.

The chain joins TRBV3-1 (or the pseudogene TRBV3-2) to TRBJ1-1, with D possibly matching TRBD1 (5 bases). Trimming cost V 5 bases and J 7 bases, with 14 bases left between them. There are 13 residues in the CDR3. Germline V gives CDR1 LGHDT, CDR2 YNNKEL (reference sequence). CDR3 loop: CASSYGLGLEAFF. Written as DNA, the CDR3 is TGTGCCAGCAGCTACGGGTTGGGACTTGAAGCTTTCTTT.

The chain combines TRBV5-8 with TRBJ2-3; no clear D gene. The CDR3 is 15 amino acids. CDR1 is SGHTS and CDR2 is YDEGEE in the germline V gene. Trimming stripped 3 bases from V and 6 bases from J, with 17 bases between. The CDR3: CASSSGSVVRDTQYF. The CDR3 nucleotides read TGTGCCAGCAGCTCCGGTAGTGTAGTGCGCGATACGCAGTATTTT.

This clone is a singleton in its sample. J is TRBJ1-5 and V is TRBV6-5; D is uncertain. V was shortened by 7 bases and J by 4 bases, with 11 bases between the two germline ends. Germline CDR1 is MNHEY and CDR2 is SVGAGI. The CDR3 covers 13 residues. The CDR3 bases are TGTGCCAGCACGGGGAGAGAGAATCAGCCCCAGCATTTT. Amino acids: CASTGRENQPQHF.

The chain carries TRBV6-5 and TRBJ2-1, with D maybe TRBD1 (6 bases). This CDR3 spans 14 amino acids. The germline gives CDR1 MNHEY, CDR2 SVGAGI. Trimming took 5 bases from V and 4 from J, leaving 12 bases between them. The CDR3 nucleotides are TGTGCCAGCAGTAGCCGCACAGGGTACAATGAGCAGTTCTTC. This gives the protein CASSSRTGYNEQFF.

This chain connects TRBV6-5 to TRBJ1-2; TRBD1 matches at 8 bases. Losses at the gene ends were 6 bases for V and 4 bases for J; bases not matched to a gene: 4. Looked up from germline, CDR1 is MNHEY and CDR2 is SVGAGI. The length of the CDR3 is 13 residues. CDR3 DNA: TGTGCCAGCAGCCCGGACAGGGCCTATGGCTACACCTTC. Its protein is CASSPDRAYGYTF.

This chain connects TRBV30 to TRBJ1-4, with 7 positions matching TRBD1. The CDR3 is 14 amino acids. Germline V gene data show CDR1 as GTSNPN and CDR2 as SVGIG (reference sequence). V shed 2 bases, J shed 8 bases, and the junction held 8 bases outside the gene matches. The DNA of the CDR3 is TGTGCCTGGAGTAGGGACAGAGCTAGGGAAAAACTGTTTTTT. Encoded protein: CAWSRDRAREKLFF. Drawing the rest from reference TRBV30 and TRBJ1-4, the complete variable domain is SQTIHQWPATLVQPVGSPLSLECTVEGTSNPNLYWYRQAAGRGLQLLFYSVGIGQISSEVPQNLSASRPQDRQFILSSKKLLLSDSGFYLCAWSRDRAREKLFFGSGTQLSVL.

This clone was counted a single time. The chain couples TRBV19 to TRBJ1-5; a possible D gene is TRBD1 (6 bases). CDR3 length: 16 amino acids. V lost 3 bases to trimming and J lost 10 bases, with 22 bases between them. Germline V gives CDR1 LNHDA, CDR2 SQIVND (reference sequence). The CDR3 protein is CASSISGGGPMSPQHF. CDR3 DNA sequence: TGTGCCAGTAGTATTTCGGGGGGCGGCCCGATGTCCCCCCAGCATTTT.

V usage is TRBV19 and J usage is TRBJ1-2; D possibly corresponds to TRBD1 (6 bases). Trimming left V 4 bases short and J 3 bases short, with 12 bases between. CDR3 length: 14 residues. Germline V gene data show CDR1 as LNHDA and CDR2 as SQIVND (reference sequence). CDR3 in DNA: TGTGCCAGTAGTAAAGGACAGCCCTACTATGGCTACACCTTC. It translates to CASSKGQPYYGYTF.

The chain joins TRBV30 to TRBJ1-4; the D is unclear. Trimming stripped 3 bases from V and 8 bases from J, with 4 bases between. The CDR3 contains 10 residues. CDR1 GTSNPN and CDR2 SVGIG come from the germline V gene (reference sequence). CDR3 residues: CAWSGEKLFF. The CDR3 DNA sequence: TGTGCCTGGAGCGGGGAAAAACTGTTTTTT.

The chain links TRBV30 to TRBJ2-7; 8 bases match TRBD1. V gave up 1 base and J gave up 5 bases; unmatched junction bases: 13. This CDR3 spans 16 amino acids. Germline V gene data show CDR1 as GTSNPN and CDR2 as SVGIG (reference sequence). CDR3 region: CAWSDLGVQGAHEQYF. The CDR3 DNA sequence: TGTGCCTGGAGTGATCTGGGGGTCCAGGGGGCCCACGAGCAGTACTTC.